This T cell receptor beta chain was obtained from a study of T-cell memory formation after mild COVID-19. Study-wide results and caveats: Some clones that responded were present in memory (sampled pre-infection), which suggests cross-reactive memory joined.

Between the trimmed V and J ends, which lost 4 bases and 3 bases, there was a span of 17 bases. The length of the CDR3 is 16 residues. Germline values: CDR1 SGHRS, CDR2 YFSETQ. A single record per CDR3 protein comes from TCRdb applying MiXCR to the 5' RACE reads. The sample includes about 610,000 distinct CDR3 sequences, roughly 17% of them seen just once. For this clonotype: Its matching antigen is unknown.

The chain combines TRBV5-1 with TRBJ2-1, with D perhaps matching TRBD1 (6 bases). Source material: PBMCs or a T cell subset sorted from them (not recorded which). The receptor comes from an adult woman who had mild COVID-19 (a few samples of this study predate the infection). Cell type and time point are not known. The CDR3 DNA reads as TGCGCCAGCAGCCCCCTGCCAGGGGTAGACTACAATGAGCAGTTCTTC. Protein product: CASSPLPGVDYNEQFF.